This T cell receptor beta chain emerged from a study of T cells in Graves' hyperthyroidism and ophthalmopathy. From RNA transcripts, TCR beta CDR3 regions were amplified. HTBI primers were employed in a first-round RT-PCR of the TCR CDR3. One entry per CDR3 protein results from TCRdb running MiXCR on the multiplex PCR reads. The sample gives about 590,000 distinct CDR3 sequences, around 16% of which show up once; roughly 7.3% is in the top ten. This clonotype was picked up many times. Its specificity is unknown. Study-wide findings and caveats: In the blood, most expanded thyroid clonotypes above 0.001 appeared as well. A median around 5.9 months before onset, the model predicted ophthalmopathy.

Germline CDR1 DFQATT, CDR2 SNEGSKA (reference sequence). Trimming cost V 7 bases and J 0 bases, with 13 bases left between them. The CDR3 runs to 13 residues. Pregnant or lactating patients were excluded, as were those with uncontrolled infection or other autoimmune disease. Every diagnosis used clinical symptoms, serum thyroxine and TRAb, thyroid ultrasound and orbital computed tomography. The sample consisted of blood. The clonotype comes from a woman between 25 and 40 years old with Graves' hyperthyroidism. The rearrangement joins TRBV20-1 to TRBJ2-7; D is perhaps TRBD1 or TRBD2 (6 bases each). CDR3 amino acids: CSEPGGPSYEQYF. The CDR3 DNA sequence: TGCAGTGAGCCCGGGGGCCCCTCCTACGAGCAGTACTTC.